A single T cell receptor beta chain is shown here with its context. Its antigen is not identified. As for treatment: roughly 11-day PBMC culture with coronavirus spike peptide pools or control peptides (ViraFEST assay). This entry is derived from a study of vaccination and CD4 T cells after COVID-19. Study-wide background: Overlapping spike peptides of SARS-CoV-2, HCoV-NL63, HCoV-OC43 and HCoV-229E stimulated the cells.

Trimming took 7 bases from V and 0 from J; bases not matched to a gene: 4. CDR3 length equals 16 residues. CDR1 and CDR2 (germline): MNHEY, SVGEGT. The Oncomine TCR Beta short-read assay was what sequenced the DNA obtained from cultured CD4+ T cells. TCRdb re-called the PCR reads through MiXCR, storing one row per CDR3 protein. Of over 9,500 distinct CDR3 sequences in the sample, around 47% were seen once. The sample consisted of CD4+ T cells from blood, cultured in vitro. The receptor was isolated from a human donor who had recovered from COVID-19. The chain uses TRBV6-2 or TRBV6-3 and TRBJ2-2, with 11 bases fitting TRBD2. CDR3 DNA: TGTGCCAGCACCAAGACTAGCGGGGCGAACACCGGGGAGCTGTTTTTT. Amino acid sequence: CASTKTSGANTGELFF.